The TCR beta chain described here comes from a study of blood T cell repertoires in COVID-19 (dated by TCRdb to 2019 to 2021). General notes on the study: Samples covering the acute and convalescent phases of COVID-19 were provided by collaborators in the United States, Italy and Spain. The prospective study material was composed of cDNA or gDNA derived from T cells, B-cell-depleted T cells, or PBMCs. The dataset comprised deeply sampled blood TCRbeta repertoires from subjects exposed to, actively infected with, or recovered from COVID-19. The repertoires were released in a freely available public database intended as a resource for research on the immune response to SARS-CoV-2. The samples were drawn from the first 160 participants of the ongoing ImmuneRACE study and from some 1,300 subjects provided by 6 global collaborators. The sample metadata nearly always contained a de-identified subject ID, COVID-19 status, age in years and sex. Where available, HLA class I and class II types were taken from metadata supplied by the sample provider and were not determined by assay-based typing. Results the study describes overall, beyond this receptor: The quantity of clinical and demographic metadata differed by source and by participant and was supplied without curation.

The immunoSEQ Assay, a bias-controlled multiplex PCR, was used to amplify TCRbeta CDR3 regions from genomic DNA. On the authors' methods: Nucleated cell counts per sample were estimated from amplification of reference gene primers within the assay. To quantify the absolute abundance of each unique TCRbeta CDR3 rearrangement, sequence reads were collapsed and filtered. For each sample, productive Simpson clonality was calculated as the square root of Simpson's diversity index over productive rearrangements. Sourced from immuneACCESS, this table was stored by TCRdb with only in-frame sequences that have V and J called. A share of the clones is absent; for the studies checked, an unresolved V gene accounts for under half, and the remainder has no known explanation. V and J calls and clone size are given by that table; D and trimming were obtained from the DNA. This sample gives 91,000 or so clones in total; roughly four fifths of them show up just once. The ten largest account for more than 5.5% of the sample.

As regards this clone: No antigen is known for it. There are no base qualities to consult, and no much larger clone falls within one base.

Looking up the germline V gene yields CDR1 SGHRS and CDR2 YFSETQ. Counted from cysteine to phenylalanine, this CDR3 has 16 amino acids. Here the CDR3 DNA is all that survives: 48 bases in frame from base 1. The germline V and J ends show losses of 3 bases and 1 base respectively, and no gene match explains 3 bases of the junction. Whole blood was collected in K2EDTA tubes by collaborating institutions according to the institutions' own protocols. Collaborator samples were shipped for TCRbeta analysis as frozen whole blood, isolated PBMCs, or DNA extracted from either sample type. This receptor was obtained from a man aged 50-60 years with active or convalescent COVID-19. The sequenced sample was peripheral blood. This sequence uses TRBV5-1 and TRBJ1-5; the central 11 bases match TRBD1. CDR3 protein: CASSSRDRGSNQPQHF. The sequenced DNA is TGCGCCAGCAGCTCCCGGGACAGGGGGAGCAATCAGCCCCAGCATTTT.